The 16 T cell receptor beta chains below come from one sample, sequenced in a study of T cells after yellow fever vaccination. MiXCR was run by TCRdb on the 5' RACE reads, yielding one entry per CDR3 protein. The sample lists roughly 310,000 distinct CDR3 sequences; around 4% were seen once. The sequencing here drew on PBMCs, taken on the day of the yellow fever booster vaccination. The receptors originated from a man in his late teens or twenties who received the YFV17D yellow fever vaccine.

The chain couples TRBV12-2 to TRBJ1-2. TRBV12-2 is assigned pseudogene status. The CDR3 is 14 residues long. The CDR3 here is CASRLLSGPSGYTF. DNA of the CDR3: TGTGCAAGTCGCTTGCTGAGCGGACCCTCTGGCTACACCTTC.

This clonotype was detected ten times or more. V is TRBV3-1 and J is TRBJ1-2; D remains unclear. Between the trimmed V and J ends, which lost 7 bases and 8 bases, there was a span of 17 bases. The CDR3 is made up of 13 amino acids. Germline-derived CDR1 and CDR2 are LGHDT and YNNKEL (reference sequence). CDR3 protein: CASTLLGTEGYTF. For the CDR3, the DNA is TGTGCCAGCACTCTGCTAGGCACCGAGGGCTACACCTTC.

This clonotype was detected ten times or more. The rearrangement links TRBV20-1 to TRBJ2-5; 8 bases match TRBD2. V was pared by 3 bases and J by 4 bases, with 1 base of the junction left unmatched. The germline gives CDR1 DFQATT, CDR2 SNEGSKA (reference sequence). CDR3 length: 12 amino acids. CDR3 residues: CSASLAGETQYF. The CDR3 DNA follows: TGCAGTGCTAGCCTAGCGGGAGAGACCCAGTACTTC.

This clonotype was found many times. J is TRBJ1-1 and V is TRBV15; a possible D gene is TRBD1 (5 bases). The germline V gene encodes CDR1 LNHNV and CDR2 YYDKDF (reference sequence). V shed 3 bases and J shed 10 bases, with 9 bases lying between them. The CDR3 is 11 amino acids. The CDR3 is CATSSQGAAFF. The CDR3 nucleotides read TGTGCCACCAGCAGTCAGGGAGCAGCTTTCTTT.

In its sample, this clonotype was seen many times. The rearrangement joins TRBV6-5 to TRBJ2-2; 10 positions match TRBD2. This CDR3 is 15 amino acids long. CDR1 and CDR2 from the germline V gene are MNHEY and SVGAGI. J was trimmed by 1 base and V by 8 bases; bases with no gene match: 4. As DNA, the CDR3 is TGTGCCAGCTTCCCTAGCGGGGGGAACACCGGGGAGCTGTTTTTT. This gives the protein CASFPSGGNTGELFF.

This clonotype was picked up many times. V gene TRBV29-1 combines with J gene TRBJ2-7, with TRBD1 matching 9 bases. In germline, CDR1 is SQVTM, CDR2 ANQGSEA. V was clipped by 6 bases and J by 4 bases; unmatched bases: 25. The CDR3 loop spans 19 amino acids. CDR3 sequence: CSVNRVPGQGSGTSYEQYF. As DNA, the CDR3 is TGCAGCGTCAATAGAGTACCGGGACAGGGTTCCGGGACGTCTTACGAGCAGTACTTC.

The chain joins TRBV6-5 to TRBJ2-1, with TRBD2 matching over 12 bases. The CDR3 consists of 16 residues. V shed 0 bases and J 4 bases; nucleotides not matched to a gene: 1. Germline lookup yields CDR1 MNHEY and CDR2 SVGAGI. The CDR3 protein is CASSYSGLAGYNEQFF. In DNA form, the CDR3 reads TGTGCCAGCAGTTACTCGGGACTAGCGGGTTACAATGAGCAGTTCTTC.

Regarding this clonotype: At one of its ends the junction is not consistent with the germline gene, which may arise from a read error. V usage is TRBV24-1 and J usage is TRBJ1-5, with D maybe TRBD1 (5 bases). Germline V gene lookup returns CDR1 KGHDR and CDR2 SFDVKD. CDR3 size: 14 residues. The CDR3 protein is CATRETDSNQPRHF. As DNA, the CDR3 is TGTGCCACCAGGGAGACAGATAGCAATCAGCCCCGGCATTTT.

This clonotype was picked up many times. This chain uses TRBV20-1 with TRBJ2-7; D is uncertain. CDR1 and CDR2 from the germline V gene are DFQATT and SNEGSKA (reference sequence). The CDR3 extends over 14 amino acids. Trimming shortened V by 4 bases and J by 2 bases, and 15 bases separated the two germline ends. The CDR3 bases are TGCAGTGCTAAAGGGAATCGAGTAACCTACGAGCAGTACTTC. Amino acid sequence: CSAKGNRVTYEQYF.

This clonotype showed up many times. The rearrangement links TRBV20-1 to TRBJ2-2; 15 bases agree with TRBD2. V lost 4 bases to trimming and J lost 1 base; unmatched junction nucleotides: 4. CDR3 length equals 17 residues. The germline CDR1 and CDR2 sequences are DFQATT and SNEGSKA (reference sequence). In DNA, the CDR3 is TGCAGTGCTACCCGGGGACTAGCGGGGGGGAACACCGGGGAGCTGTTTTTT. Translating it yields CSATRGLAGGNTGELFF.

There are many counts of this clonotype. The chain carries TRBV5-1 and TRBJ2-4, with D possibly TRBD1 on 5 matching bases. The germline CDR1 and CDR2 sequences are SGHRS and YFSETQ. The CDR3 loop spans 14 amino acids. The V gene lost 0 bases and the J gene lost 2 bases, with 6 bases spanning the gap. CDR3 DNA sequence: TGCGCCAGCAGCTTGGCAGGGACCAAAAACATTCAGTACTTC. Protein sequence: CASSLAGTKNIQYF.

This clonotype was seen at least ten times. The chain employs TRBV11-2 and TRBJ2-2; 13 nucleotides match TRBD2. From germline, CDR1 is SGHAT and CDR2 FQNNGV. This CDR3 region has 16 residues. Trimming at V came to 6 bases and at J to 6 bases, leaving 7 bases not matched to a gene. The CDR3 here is CASSYRLAGGPGELFF. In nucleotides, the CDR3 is TGTGCCAGCAGTTACAGACTAGCGGGGGGCCCCGGGGAGCTGTTTTTT.

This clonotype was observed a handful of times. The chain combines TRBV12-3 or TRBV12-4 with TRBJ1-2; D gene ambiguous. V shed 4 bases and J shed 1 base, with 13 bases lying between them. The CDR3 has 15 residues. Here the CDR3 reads CASSSSGWFNYGYTF. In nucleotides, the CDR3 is TGTGCCAGCAGTTCCTCGGGGTGGTTTAACTATGGCTACACCTTC.

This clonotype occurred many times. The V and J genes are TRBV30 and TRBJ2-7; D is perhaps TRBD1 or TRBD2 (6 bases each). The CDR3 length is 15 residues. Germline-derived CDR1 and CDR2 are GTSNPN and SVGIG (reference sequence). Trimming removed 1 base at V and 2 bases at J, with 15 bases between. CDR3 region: CAWSGVGGNPYEQYF. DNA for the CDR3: TGTGCCTGGAGTGGGGTAGGGGGGAACCCCTACGAGCAGTACTTC.

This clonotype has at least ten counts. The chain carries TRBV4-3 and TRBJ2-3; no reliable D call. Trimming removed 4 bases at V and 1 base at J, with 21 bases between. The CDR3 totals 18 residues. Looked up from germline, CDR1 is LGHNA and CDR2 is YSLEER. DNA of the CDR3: TGCGCCAGCAGCCCCCATAGGGCTCGTCGTGGGGGCACAGATACGCAGTATTTT. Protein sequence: CASSPHRARRGGTDTQYF.

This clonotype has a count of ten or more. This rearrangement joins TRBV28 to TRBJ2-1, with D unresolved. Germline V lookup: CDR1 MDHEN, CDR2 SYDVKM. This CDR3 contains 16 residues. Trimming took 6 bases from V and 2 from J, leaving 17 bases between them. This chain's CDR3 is CASSPLPPLTYNEQFF. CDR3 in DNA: TGTGCCAGCAGCCCCCTCCCACCCTTGACCTACAATGAGCAGTTCTTC.